This record covers a single T cell receptor (beta chain). The antigen is undetermined. Losses at the gene ends were 6 bases for V and 2 bases for J; bases not matched to a gene: 13. Germline CDR1 SGHRS, CDR2 YFSETQ. The CDR3 runs to 16 residues. The treatment: oral pan-JAK inhibitor, 5-10 mg twice daily. Lesional scalp tissue (obtained by punch biopsy) and peripheral blood were collected from alopecia areata patients. RNA, once extracted, was reverse transcribed into cDNA for use as the sequencing template. Generated by immunoSEQ multiplex PCR, the TCRdb table keeps only in-frame clones and is missing some. The sample records around 21,000 clones, over 50% being singletons. These data come from a study of CD8+ T cells in alopecia areata. On the study more broadly: A 6-month period off drug followed tofacitinib, which lasted 6 to 18 months. Study-level points and caveats: There were many expanded lesional clones persisting in scalp and blood during tofacitinib. Significant decreases in scalp clonality and expanded CD8+ clones followed tofacitinib treatment. Normal scalp showed lower clonality than lesional scalp, especially alopecia totalis/universalis.

The sequencing here drew on skin, taken at week 4, from a patient treated with tofacitinib. This clonotype was obtained from a human donor with alopecia areata. The rearrangement joins TRBV5-1 to TRBJ1-1; 7 bases line up with TRBD1. The CDR3 coding sequence is TGCGCCAGCACTCCTAACCCGGGACAGAGAAACACTGAAGCTTTCTTT. It yields the protein CASTPNPGQRNTEAFF.